These 31 T cell receptor beta chains were sequenced from one sample in a study of CD8 T cells in ankylosing spondylitis. TCRdb independently ran MiXCR on the 5' RACE reads; one entry per CDR3 protein. The repertoire consists of some 270,000 distinct CDR3 sequences, with approximately 20% occurring once and the leading ten covering around 30%. Sequencing used blood, either unsorted or a sorted T cell fraction (not recorded which). The receptors were gathered from a male donor with ankylosing spondylitis or in good health (not recorded which).

With regard to this clonotype: A much larger clonotype is one base distant, so this may be a read error. CDR3 DNA sequence: TGTGCCAGCAGTGAAGGACAGGGCGGACTGCCCCAGCATTTT. It is translated as CASSEGQGGLPQHF. The rearrangement joins TRBV6-1 to TRBJ1-5, with 7 bases that match TRBD1. The CDR3 contains 14 residues. Germline values: CDR1 MNHNS, CDR2 SASEGT. V gave up 1 base and J gave up 9 bases; unmatched junction bases: 6.

This clonotype was seen a handful of times. The chain has TRBV7-2 and TRBJ2-3; D unclear. Germline CDR1 reads SGHTA; CDR2 reads FQGNSA. This CDR3 has 13 amino acids. Trimming shortened V by 3 bases and J by 4 bases, and 8 bases separated the two germline ends. DNA of the CDR3: TGTGCCAGCAGCTTTGCTAATCCAGATACGCAGTATTTT. Residues: CASSFANPDTQYF.

The chain is built from TRBV27 and TRBJ1-1; maybe TRBD1 (5 bases). CDR3 size: 15 residues. V gave up 0 bases and J gave up 2 bases, with 10 bases separating them. CDR1 is MNHEY and CDR2 is SMNVEV in the germline V gene (reference sequence). Here the CDR3 reads CASSLSRGGNTEAFF. Written as DNA, the CDR3 is TGTGCCAGCAGTTTATCACGGGGCGGAAACACTGAAGCTTTCTTT.

This rearrangement joins TRBV25-1 to TRBJ2-5; D call uncertain. The ends were cut back, 4 bases at V and 1 base at J, with 13 bases in the middle. The CDR3 totals 15 residues. In germline, CDR1 is MGHDK, CDR2 SYGVNS. The CDR3 DNA reads TGTGCCAGCAGTGGATGGACCATTTTCCAAGAGACCCAGTACTTC. This gives the protein CASSGWTIFQETQYF. Filled out from reference TRBV25-1 and TRBJ2-5, the complete variable domain reads EADIYQTPRYLVIGTGKKITLECSQTMGHDKMYWYQQDPGMELHLIHYSYGVNSTEKGDLSSESTVSRIRTEHFPLTLESARPSHTSQYLCASSGWTIFQETQYFGPGTRLLVL.

This clonotype showed up many times. The genes are TRBV7-9 and TRBJ2-3; 7 bases map to TRBD1. The ends lost 5 bases at V and 1 base at J; junction bases unmatched: 12. Germline V CDR1 and CDR2: SEHNR, FQNEAQ (reference sequence). CDR3 length equals 17 residues. Here the CDR3 reads CASSGGQRLWGTDTQYF. CDR3 nucleotides: TGTGCCAGCAGCGGGGGACAGCGGCTGTGGGGCACAGATACGCAGTATTTT.

The genes are TRBV20-1 and TRBJ2-4; 13 bases align to TRBD2. The CDR3 extends over 15 amino acids. V shed 5 bases and J 4 bases; nucleotides not matched to a gene: 5. Germline CDR1 and CDR2: DFQATT and SNEGSKA (reference sequence). The CDR3 loop is CSALGLAGTKNIQYF. The CDR3, as DNA: TGCAGTGCTCTGGGACTAGCGGGAACGAAAAACATTCAGTACTTC.

The rearrangement links TRBV4-1 to TRBJ1-1, with 7 bases matching TRBD1. This CDR3 contains 16 residues. V lost 2 bases to trimming and J lost 3 bases; unmatched junction nucleotides: 9. The germline V gene encodes CDR1 MGHRA and CDR2 YSYEKL. The CDR3 here is CASSQTRGRGDTEAFF. The DNA of the CDR3 is TGCGCCAGCAGCCAAACGAGGGGCAGGGGGGACACTGAAGCTTTCTTT.

This clonotype has just a few counts. The chain is built from TRBV27 and TRBJ2-1; no reliable D call. V lost 5 bases and J 8 bases, leaving 13 bases between the germline ends. The germline V gene encodes CDR1 MNHEY and CDR2 SMNVEV (reference sequence). This CDR3 region has 13 residues. The CDR3 DNA sequence: TGTGCCAGCAGTCCCCGGGCCGCGGATGAGCAGTTCTTC. It codes for CASSPRAADEQFF.

The sample holds a few counts of this clonotype. The chain uses TRBV29-1 and TRBJ2-1, with no clear D. V lost 2 bases to trimming and J lost 1 base, with 9 bases between them. CDR3 size: 14 residues. CDR1 SQVTM and CDR2 ANQGSEA come from the germline V gene. CDR3 sequence reads: CSVEPAPSYNEQFF. For the CDR3, the DNA is TGCAGCGTTGAACCAGCTCCTTCCTACAATGAGCAGTTCTTC.

This clonotype was seen a few times. V usage is TRBV7-2 and J usage is TRBJ1-2; TRBD1 is a possible D gene (5 bases). Trimming took off 5 bases at V and 0 bases at J, with 13 bases between the two ends. This CDR3 is built from 15 residues. Looked up from germline, CDR1 is SGHTA and CDR2 is FQGNSA. In DNA, the CDR3 is TGTGCCAGCAGCCCCCAGGGCCATGCTAACTATGGCTACACCTTC. It codes for CASSPQGHANYGYTF.

There are a few counts of this clonotype. V gene TRBV12-3 or TRBV12-4 combines with J gene TRBJ2-3; D gene uncertain. Trimming took 2 bases from V and 8 from J, leaving 8 bases between them. The CDR3 contains 12 residues. As DNA, the CDR3 is TGTGCCAGCAGTTTAATAACCCTTACGCAGTATTTT. This encodes CASSLITLTQYF.

This clonotype appeared a few times. The rearrangement uses TRBV29-1 and TRBJ2-5; 12 nucleotides match TRBD2. Germline CDR1 is SQVTM and CDR2 is ANQGSEA. The CDR3 contains 18 residues. The V segment lost 1 base and the J segment 5 bases; nucleotides outside the gene matches: 14. CDR3 amino acids: CSVEGGDLLAGGPETQYF. The CDR3 DNA follows: TGCAGCGTTGAAGGGGGGGATCTACTAGCGGGAGGTCCCGAGACCCAGTACTTC.

This sequence joins TRBV20-1 and TRBJ2-2; 7 nucleotides line up with TRBD1. The CDR3 sequence is 14 residues long. The V segment lost 7 bases and the J segment 5 bases; nucleotides outside the gene matches: 10. Germline loops: CDR1 DFQATT, CDR2 SNEGSKA (reference sequence). The CDR3 region is CSDPTGRRTGELFF. CDR3 DNA: TGCAGTGACCCGACAGGGCGACGTACCGGGGAGCTGTTTTTT.

This clonotype was counted a few times. The rearrangement joins TRBV6-2 or TRBV6-3 to TRBJ2-1; D possibly matches TRBD1 or TRBD2 (5 bases each). The germline V and J ends were trimmed by 6 bases and 0 bases, with 24 bases remaining between them. Germline CDR1 reads MNHEY; CDR2 reads SVGEGT. This CDR3 comprises 19 residues. CDR3 DNA sequence: TGTGCCAGCAGAACATATGGGATGGTTGGGACGAGCTCCTACAATGAGCAGTTCTTC. Its protein is CASRTYGMVGTSSYNEQFF.

On this clonotype: One junction end does not reproduce the germline sequence, and a read error may be involved. The J gene is TRBJ2-3, the V gene TRBV9; 7 positions agree with TRBD2. The CDR3 spans 15 residues. Germline CDR1 and CDR2: SGDLS and YYNGEE. The CDR3 nucleotides read TGTGCCAGTAGCGCGGGCGGGAGTACTAAAGATACGCAGTATTTT. Translated: CASSAGGSTKDTQYF.

The chain recombines TRBV5-1 with TRBJ1-1; 10 positions match TRBD1. Per germline, CDR1 SGHRS and CDR2 YFSETQ. CDR3 length: 17 amino acids. V trimming: 2 bases; J trimming: 3 bases; junction bases outside the gene matches: 10. This CDR3 reads CASSFPRQGAADTEAFF. The CDR3 DNA reads TGCGCCAGCAGCTTCCCACGACAGGGGGCGGCGGACACTGAAGCTTTCTTT. The variable domain in full, completed from reference TRBV5-1 and TRBJ1-1, reads KAGVTQTPRYLIKTRGQQVTLSCSPISGHRSVSWYQQTPGQGLQFLFEYFSETQRNKGNFPGRFSGRQFSNSRSEMNVSTLELGDSALYLCASSFPRQGAADTEAFFGQGTRLTVV.

In its sample, this clonotype was seen a few times. J is TRBJ2-2 and V is TRBV7-8, with a possible D match to TRBD1 (6 bases). The V gene's germline CDR1 is SGHVS and CDR2 FQNEAQ. V was trimmed by 2 bases and J by 4 bases, leaving 11 bases between them. This CDR3 is 15 amino acids long. Here the CDR3 DNA reads TGTGCCAGCAGCTTACCACAGGGTACCACCGGGGAGCTGTTTTTT. Its protein is CASSLPQGTTGELFF.

V usage is TRBV18 and J usage is TRBJ2-7, with 8 bases that match TRBD1. This CDR3 has 17 residues. After removal of 3 bases from V and 4 bases from J, the junction contained 14 bases not matched to a gene. Germline CDR1 reads KGHSH; CDR2 reads LQKENI. The CDR3 here is CASSPDRVRPGPYEQYF. The CDR3 region has the DNA TGTGCCAGCTCACCGGACAGGGTAAGACCCGGACCATACGAGCAGTACTTC. The full variable domain, with the rest looked up from reference TRBV18 and TRBJ2-7, is NAGVMQNPRHLVRRRGQEARLRCSPMKGHSHVYWYRQLPEEGLKFMVYLQKENIIDESGMPKERFSAEFPKEGPSILRIQQVVRGDSAAYFCASSPDRVRPGPYEQYFGPGTRLTVT.

The rearrangement links TRBV20-1 to TRBJ2-1; D perhaps matches TRBD1 (5 bases). With 6 bases removed from V and 8 bases from J, the gap between germline ends came to 20 bases. Germline CDR1 DFQATT, CDR2 SNEGSKA (reference sequence). The CDR3 sequence is 14 residues long. The CDR3 reads CSAATSKGYDEQFF. The CDR3 nucleotides read TGCAGTGCAGCAACCTCTAAGGGGTACGATGAGCAGTTCTTC.

This clonotype has more than one count but fewer than ten. J is TRBJ2-3 and V is TRBV15, with TRBD2 identical over 7 bases. Unmatched junction bases numbered 7, after V lost 0 bases and J lost 4 bases. The CDR3 spans 16 residues. Looked up from germline, CDR1 is LNHNV and CDR2 is YYDKDF (reference sequence). The CDR3 sequence is CATSRDSEGGPDTQYF. CDR3 sequence (DNA): TGTGCCACCAGCAGAGATTCCGAGGGAGGGCCAGATACGCAGTATTTT. Based on the CDR3 plus reference TRBV15 and TRBJ2-3, the full variable domain is DAMVIQNPRYQVTQFGKPVTLSCSQTLNHNVMYWYQQKSSQAPKLLFHYYDKDFNNEADTPDNFQSRRPNTSFCFLDIRSPGLGDTAMYLCATSRDSEGGPDTQYFGPGTRLTVL.

In this sample, this clonotype turned up a few times. The V call is TRBV12-3 or TRBV12-4, the J call TRBJ2-3; D might be TRBD2 (6 bases). CDR3 length equals 13 residues. V lost 8 bases, J lost 0 bases, and 9 bases lay in between. The CDR3 DNA follows: TGTGCCAGCGTAGCGGTTAGCACAGATACGCAGTATTTT. Translation gives CASVAVSTDTQYF.

The sample holds a few counts of this clonotype. The V call is TRBV5-1, the J call TRBJ1-1; D is uncertain. Trimming pared 3 bases from V and 4 bases from J, leaving 10 bases between. The germline V gene has CDR1 SGHRS and CDR2 YFSETQ. This CDR3 is built from 13 residues. The CDR3 loop reads CASSSDGGTEAFF. The CDR3 nucleotides read TGCGCCAGCAGCTCGGACGGTGGCACTGAAGCTTTCTTT.

The V gene is TRBV29-1, the J gene TRBJ2-1; 9 nucleotides align to TRBD2. Unmatched junction bases numbered 5, after V lost 3 bases and J lost 2 bases. Germline V gene lookup returns CDR1 SQVTM and CDR2 ANQGSEA. The CDR3 contains 15 residues. The DNA for the CDR3 is TGCAGCGTTGAGGTTAGCGGGAGCGCCTACAATGAGCAGTTCTTC. Protein: CSVEVSGSAYNEQFF.

This chain connects TRBV7-4 to TRBJ2-2; D is possibly TRBD1 (5 bases). Per germline, CDR1 SGHVT and CDR2 SQSDAQ. V lost 1 base to trimming and J lost 6 bases, with 24 bases between them. The CDR3 length is 19 residues. In DNA form, the CDR3 reads TGTGCCAGCAGCTTAGTAGCTCATGTACAGGCATCATCCCCCGGGGAGCTGTTTTTT. Translating gives CASSLVAHVQASSPGELFF.

The chain links TRBV4-1 to TRBJ2-7; 8 nucleotides agree with TRBD1. The CDR3 spans 13 residues. V dropped 5 bases and J dropped 4; count of bases not matched to a gene: 4. Germline values: CDR1 MGHRA, CDR2 YSYEKL. The CDR3 loop is CASSVDRGYEQYF. CDR3 nucleotide sequence: TGCGCCAGCAGCGTAGACAGGGGTTACGAGCAGTACTTC.

This CDR3 is CASSPGTAYYEQYF. CDR3 bases: TGCGCCAGCAGCCCCGGGACAGCCTACTACGAGCAGTACTTC. The V call is TRBV5-1, the J call TRBJ2-7; 7 bases fit TRBD1. The germline V gene encodes CDR1 SGHRS and CDR2 YFSETQ. This CDR3 comprises 14 residues. V lost 4 bases and J lost 3; bases outside the gene matches: 7.

Only a few counts were recorded for this clonotype. The chain carries TRBV7-8 and TRBJ1-1; 7 bases are a match to TRBD1. This CDR3 has 17 residues. With V trimmed by 2 bases and J by 0 bases, 9 bases remained unmatched. CDR1 and CDR2 from the germline V gene are SGHVS and FQNEAQ. The CDR3 bases are TGTGCCAGCAGCTTAATCCCGGGACAGATTCTGAACACTGAAGCTTTCTTT. The encoded protein is CASSLIPGQILNTEAFF.

For this clonotype: At one boundary the junction diverges from the germline segment, which might be a read error. This rearrangement joins TRBV7-9 to TRBJ1-1; possibly TRBD1 for D (5 bases). This CDR3 has 13 amino acids. The germline gives CDR1 SEHNR, CDR2 FQNEAQ (reference sequence). CDR3 DNA sequence: TGTGCCAGCAGCCCTCCAGGGAACACTGAAGCTATCTTT. It encodes CASSPPGNTEAIF.

This clonotype was seen a few times. The V and J genes are TRBV12-3 or TRBV12-4 and TRBJ2-7; D ambiguous. V lost 7 bases to trimming and J lost 1 base, with 14 bases between them. CDR3 length: 14 amino acids. The CDR3 DNA reads as TGTGCCAGCACCCTGGGTGGTATTTCCTACGAGCAGTACTTC. It is translated as CASTLGGISYEQYF.

This clonotype was counted only a few times. The CDR3 DNA reads as TGCAGCGCCAAGGGACAGGGCCCTGGCTACACCTTC. Amino acids: CSAKGQGPGYTF. The chain is built from TRBV29-1 and TRBJ1-2; 9 nucleotides match TRBD1. Per the germline V gene, CDR1 is SQVTM and CDR2 is ANQGSEA. The CDR3 length is 12 residues. V gave up 7 bases and J gave up 7 bases; unmatched junction bases: 7.

This clonotype was observed many times. The chain joins TRBV9 to TRBJ2-1, with 8 bases that match TRBD2. Germline CDR1 SGDLS, CDR2 YYNGEE. CDR3 length: 14 residues. The J segment lost 6 bases and the V segment lost 0 bases, leaving 2 bases of the junction unmatched. CDR3 DNA: TGTGCCAGCAGCGTAGTAACTAGCGGCAATGAGCAGTTCTTC. It translates to CASSVVTSGNEQFF.